A selection of T cell receptor beta chains follows, all from one sample in a study of cytomegalovirus exposure and HLA in healthy donors. Generated by immunoSEQ multiplex PCR, the TCRdb table keeps only in-frame clones and is missing some. In the table there are 150,000 to 200,000 clones, 65% to 80% of which are singletons. The specimen was PBMCs. The receptors come from a woman aged 25 to 45 in good health and CMV-seronegative. CDR3s include the opening cysteine and the closing phenylalanine or tryptophan. Each record gives: clone size, D gene, V gene, J gene, CDR3 DNA, CDR3 protein. The D gene is left open where the match is weak. For some rows the clone size is stated as once, few or many, or as a class when expanded; others skip it.

clone_size: few; d_call: NA; v_call: TRBV6-1; j_call: TRBJ2-7; cdr3_nt: TGTGCCAGCATCAGGGACTGGCAAAAGGAGCAGTACTTC; cdr3_aa: CASIRDWQKEQYF
clone_size: NA; d_call: NA; v_call: TRBV5-4; j_call: TRBJ2-7; cdr3_nt: TGTGCCAGCAGCCAAGACAGTTTGGGGGAGCAGTACTTC; cdr3_aa: CASSQDSLGEQYF
clone_size: once; d_call: TRBD2; v_call: TRBV6-1; j_call: TRBJ2-2; cdr3_nt: TGTGCCAGCAGTGAATCGCGGGCTAGCGGGTCGAGGGAGCTGTTTTTT; cdr3_aa: CASSESRASGSRELFF
clone_size: NA; d_call: TRBD1; v_call: TRBV9; j_call: TRBJ2-1; cdr3_nt: TGTGCCAGCAGCGTAAGGACAGGACCGAGCTCCTACAATGAGCAGTTCTTC; cdr3_aa: CASSVRTGPSSYNEQFF
clone_size: NA; d_call: NA; v_call: TRBV18; j_call: TRBJ1-1; cdr3_nt: TGTGCCAGCTCACCGATACAGGGCGCTGAAGCTTTCTTT; cdr3_aa: CASSPIQGAEAFF
clone_size: NA; d_call: NA; v_call: TRBV14; j_call: TRBJ2-7; cdr3_nt: TGTGCCAGCAGCCCACCAGCGAACTACGAGCAGTACTTC; cdr3_aa: CASSPPANYEQYF
clone_size: NA; d_call: NA; v_call: TRBV2; j_call: TRBJ2-1; cdr3_nt: TGTGCCAGCAGTCGACAGTTGAGAAGCTCCTACAATGAGCAGTTCTTC; cdr3_aa: CASSRQLRSSYNEQFF
clone_size: NA; d_call: TRBD1; v_call: TRBV6-1; j_call: TRBJ2-7; cdr3_nt: TGTGCCAGCAGGAAACAGGGGTCCTACGAGCAGTACTTC; cdr3_aa: CASRKQGSYEQYF
clone_size: NA; d_call: TRBD1; v_call: TRBV25-1; j_call: TRBJ2-1; cdr3_nt: TGTGCCAGCAGTGATGGACAGGGGGCTCTCAATGAGCAGTTCTTC; cdr3_aa: CASSDGQGALNEQFF
clone_size: NA; d_call: NA; v_call: TRBV19; j_call: TRBJ2-1; cdr3_nt: TGTGCCAGCGAAATGGGGGGCTCCTACAATGAGCAGTTCTTC; cdr3_aa: CASEMGGSYNEQFF
clone_size: NA; d_call: NA; v_call: TRBV29-1; j_call: TRBJ1-2; cdr3_nt: TGCAGCGTTGATCCGGACAGCTTTACTAACTATGGCTACACCTTC; cdr3_aa: CSVDPDSFTNYGYTF
clone_size: NA; d_call: NA; v_call: TRBV29-1; j_call: TRBJ2-7; cdr3_nt: TGCAGCGGCGTAAGGGCGGGCGACGAGCAGTACTTC; cdr3_aa: CSGVRAGDEQYF
clone_size: NA; d_call: NA; v_call: TRBV19; j_call: TRBJ1-1; cdr3_nt: TGTGCCAGTAGTGTCGGTTTCACTGAAGCTTTCTTT; cdr3_aa: CASSVGFTEAFF
clone_size: NA; d_call: NA; v_call: TRBV14; j_call: TRBJ2-3; cdr3_nt: TGTGCCAGCAGCCAACCCGCGGGGAGCACAGATACGCAGTATTTT; cdr3_aa: CASSQPAGSTDTQYF